This note documents a single T cell receptor beta chain sequence. This entry is derived from a study of OX40 agonist ivuxolimab in advanced cancers. Looking at the study overall: At 82.7% male, the cohort had a mean age of 60 years, ranging from about 20 to 80.

Enrollment shut out patients with autoimmune disease history or systemic immunosuppression. TCRdb keeps only in-frame clones here, not all; method: immunoSEQ multiplex PCR. The data show about 81,000 clones, with around 83% seen just once and 0.22% held by the top ten. The CDR3 is made up of 13 amino acids. Trimming cost V 4 bases and J 4 bases, with 10 bases left between them. Per germline, CDR1 SGHVS and CDR2 FQNEAQ. The input for sequencing was CD4+ or CD8+ T cells sorted from blood, taken in a trial of the OX40 agonist ivuxolimab. The chain has TRBV7-8 and TRBJ1-1; possible D gene TRBD1, 5 bases. This clonotype originated in an adult with an advanced solid tumor such as melanoma, head and neck, liver or kidney cancer. The CDR3 is CASSSGWGTEAFF. CDR3 DNA sequence: TGTGCCAGCAGCTCAGGGTGGGGCACTGAAGCTTTCTTT.